This TCR beta chain was found in a study of CD8 T cells in Susac syndrome. The V and J ends lost 3 bases and 7 bases, in that order; junction bases with no gene match: 9. Per germline, CDR1 LGHNA and CDR2 YSLEER. The CDR3 totals 15 residues. Reverse transcription of about 0.45 to 1 ug RNA used random hexamers. One entry per CDR3 protein results from TCRdb running MiXCR on the immunoSEQ multiplex PCR reads. The top ten hold 0.15% of the sample, which has around 71,000 distinct CDR3 sequences, 93% seen once. The sample taken for sequencing was CD4+ T cells from PBMCs. This sequence was found in a human donor with Susac syndrome. The V and J genes are TRBV4-3 and TRBJ2-7, with 10 nucleotides matching TRBD2. The CDR3 is CASSHRPGLAREQYF. CDR3 nucleotides: TGCGCCAGCAGCCATCGGCCGGGACTAGCGAGGGAGCAGTACTTC.